The 12 T cell receptor beta chains listed next were all sequenced from one sample in a study of T cells in Graves' hyperthyroidism and ophthalmopathy. Amplified TCR beta CDR3 regions came from RNA transcripts. The HTBI primer set drove a first-round RT-PCR of the TCR CDR3. TCRdb reprocessed the multiplex PCR reads via MiXCR and lists one record per CDR3 protein. The sample gives a few hundred thousand distinct CDR3 sequences, over 20% of which show up once; roughly 52% is in the top ten. The sample consisted of blood. The receptors shown here come from a woman aged 45-65 years with Graves' hyperthyroidism.

The chain has TRBV28 and TRBJ2-7; the match to TRBD1 covers 10 bases. The CDR3 has 15 residues. The junction had 10 bases not matched to a gene; V was cut back by 5 bases and J by 6 bases. In germline, CDR1 is MDHEN, CDR2 SYDVKM. The CDR3 region is CASSLGTGVVGEQYF. The CDR3 nucleotides are TGTGCCAGCAGTCTCGGGACAGGGGTCGTTGGCGAGCAGTACTTC.

This clonotype has a count of ten or more. The chain recombines TRBV15 with TRBJ2-7, with D tentatively TRBD2 (5 bases). The V gene's germline CDR1 is LNHNV and CDR2 YYDKDF (reference sequence). V was clipped by 5 bases and J by 6 bases, with 11 bases between them. CDR3 size: 12 residues. The CDR3 DNA reads as TGTGCCACCAGCCGGCCGCGGGCCGAGCAGTACTTC. Its translation is CATSRPRAEQYF.

A few counts support this clonotype. V is TRBV20-1 and J is TRBJ1-1; D is ambiguous. This CDR3 has 14 residues. V was cut by 1 base and J by 0 bases, with 9 bases left in between. In germline, CDR1 is DFQATT, CDR2 SNEGSKA (reference sequence). The CDR3 loop reads CSARVDSLNTEAFF. In DNA form, the CDR3 reads TGCAGTGCTAGAGTCGATTCCTTGAACACTGAAGCTTTCTTT.

This chain links TRBV4-1 with TRBJ2-1; D not resolved. Trimming pared 4 bases from V and 12 bases from J, leaving 13 bases between. Germline V gene sequence: CDR1 MGHRA, CDR2 YSYEKL. This CDR3 spans 12 amino acids. This CDR3 reads CASSPPGLGQFF. Written as DNA, the CDR3 is TGCGCCAGCAGCCCCCCCGGGCTGGGGCAGTTCTTC.

This chain joins TRBV20-1 and TRBJ2-1; D remains ambiguous. Germline CDR1 reads DFQATT; CDR2 reads SNEGSKA (reference sequence). The CDR3 contains 11 residues. V lost 7 bases, J lost 8 bases, and 12 bases lay in between. This CDR3 reads CSGAGRYEQFF. The CDR3 DNA reads as TGCAGTGGTGCCGGGCGGTATGAGCAGTTCTTC.

Points on this clonotype: A much larger clone differs by one base, so this may be a read error. J is TRBJ1-3 and V is TRBV29-1, with D hard to call. CDR1 and CDR2 from the germline V gene are SQVTM and ANQGSEA. The CDR3 runs to 13 residues. The CDR3 sequence: CSVEKGSGNTTYF. The DNA for the CDR3 is TGCAGCGTTGAAAAGGGATCGGGAAACACCACATATTTT.

The V gene is TRBV7-6, the J gene TRBJ2-5; TRBD1 aligns across 7 bases. The germline gives CDR1 SGHVS, CDR2 FNYEAQ. The CDR3 covers 16 residues. Trimming cost V 4 bases and J 5 bases; bases outside gene matches: 13. Written as DNA, the CDR3 is TGTGCCAGCAGCTCGTCGGGGACCACAGGGGCCGAGACCCAGTACTTC. Translating it yields CASSSSGTTGAETQYF.

The chain carries TRBV7-6 and TRBJ2-3, with D unresolved. Germline CDR1 and CDR2: SGHVS and FNYEAQ. This CDR3 region has 17 residues. The V end lost 5 bases, the J end lost 0 bases, and 18 bases lay between the germline ends. The CDR3: CASSPPSTSPSTDTQYF. The CDR3 DNA reads TGTGCCAGCAGCCCCCCCTCGACCAGCCCTAGCACAGATACGCAGTATTTT. The complete variable domain, with remaining parts taken from reference TRBV7-6 and TRBJ2-3, reads GAGVSQSPRYKVTKRGQDVALRCDPISGHVSLYWYRQALGQGPEFLTYFNYEAQQDKSGLPNDRFSAERPEGSISTLTIQRTEQRDSAMYRCASSPPSTSPSTDTQYFGPGTRLTVL.

This clonotype was recorded at least ten times. The chain uses TRBV18 and TRBJ1-2; no firm D call. Germline values: CDR1 KGHSH, CDR2 LQKENI. The CDR3 length is 12 residues. Trimming took off 3 bases at V and 3 bases at J, with 5 bases between the two ends. The CDR3 reads CASSPLDYGYTF. CDR3 coding DNA: TGTGCCAGCTCACCCCTGGACTATGGCTACACCTTC.

This clonotype was counted ten times or more. This rearrangement joins TRBV11-2 to TRBJ2-7, with TRBD2 matching over 7 bases. This CDR3 spans 15 amino acids. Per germline, CDR1 SGHAT and CDR2 FQNNGV. The junction had 11 bases not matched to a gene; V was cut back by 6 bases and J by 3 bases. CDR3 nucleotide sequence: TGTGCCAGCAGTCTAACTAGCGAGATCTTCTACGAGCAGTACTTC. Translation gives CASSLTSEIFYEQYF. Looking up the rest from reference TRBV11-2 and TRBJ2-7 gives the full variable domain: EAGVAQSPRYKIIEKRQSVAFWCNPISGHATLYWYQQILGQGPKLLIQFQNNGVVDDSQLPKDRFSAERLKGVDSTLKIQPAKLEDSAVYLCASSLTSEIFYEQYFGPGTRLTVT.

This clonotype was picked up many times. The chain carries TRBV12-3 or TRBV12-4 and TRBJ1-2; tentatively, D is TRBD1 (6 bases). Trimming shortened V by 5 bases and J by 7 bases, and 20 bases separated the two germline ends. The CDR3 totals 15 residues. The CDR3: CASSQGAGAPFGYTF. Written as DNA, the CDR3 is TGTGCCAGCAGTCAAGGGGCAGGGGCCCCGTTTGGCTACACCTTC.

This chain links TRBV7-8 with TRBJ2-7; D is ambiguous. This CDR3 is 13 amino acids long. Germline loops: CDR1 SGHVS, CDR2 FQNEAQ. Trimming cost V 1 base and J 3 bases, with 7 bases left between them. The CDR3 DNA reads as TGTGCCAGCAGCTTAGGGAACGGCTACGAGCAGTACTTC. It specifies CASSLGNGYEQYF.